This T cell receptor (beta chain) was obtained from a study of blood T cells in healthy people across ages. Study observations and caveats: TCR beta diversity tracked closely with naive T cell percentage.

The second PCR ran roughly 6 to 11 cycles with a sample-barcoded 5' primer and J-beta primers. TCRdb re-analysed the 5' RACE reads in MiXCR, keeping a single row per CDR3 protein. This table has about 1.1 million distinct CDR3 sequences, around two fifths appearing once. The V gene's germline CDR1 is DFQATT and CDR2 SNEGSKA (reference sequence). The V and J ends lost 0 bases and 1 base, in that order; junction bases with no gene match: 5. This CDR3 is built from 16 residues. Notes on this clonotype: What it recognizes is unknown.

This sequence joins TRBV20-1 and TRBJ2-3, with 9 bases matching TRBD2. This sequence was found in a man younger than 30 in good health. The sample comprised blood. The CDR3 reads CSARDWRGGGTDTQYF. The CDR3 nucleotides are TGCAGTGCTAGAGATTGGCGCGGGGGGGGCACAGATACGCAGTATTTT.